This is a list of T cell receptor beta chains from one sample in a study of blood T cell repertoires in COVID-19. TCRdb's copy holds only in-frame clones and misses some; the assay was immunoSEQ multiplex PCR. This table has roughly 160,000 clones, approximately 84% appearing once. The sample comprised peripheral blood. The source of these receptors is a man aged 18 to 35 with active or convalescent COVID-19. The CDR3 runs from the conserved cysteine through the conserved F or W. Each record gives: clone size, D gene, J gene, V gene, CDR3 DNA, CDR3 protein. The D gene is left open where the match is weak. Only part of the rows carry a size: once, few, many, or a class if the clone is expanded.

NA,TRBD2,TRBJ2-1,TRBV2,TGTGCCAGCAGTCCCGGGCTAGCGGGAGGGCTTCAGTTCTTC,CASSPGLAGGLQFF
many,NA,TRBJ2-1,TRBV7-3,TGTGCCAGCAGCTTAACGTCGACACCCTCCTCCTACAATGAGCAGTTCTTC,CASSLTSTPSSYNEQFF
NA,TRBD1,TRBJ1-1,TRBV3-1/TRBV3-2,TGTGCCAGCAGCCAAGCGACAGGGGAAGCTTTCTTT,CASSQATGEAFF
NA,TRBD2,TRBJ2-3,TRBV9,TGTGCCAGCAACTCAAACCCACTAGCGCCTAGCACAGATACGCAGTATTTT,CASNSNPLAPSTDTQYF
NA,NA,TRBJ1-5,TRBV6-6,TGTGCCAGCAGGGAGGGTTCGAGCAATCAGCCCCAGCATTTT,CASREGSSNQPQHF
NA,NA,TRBJ1-2,TRBV12-3/TRBV12-4,TGTGCCAGCAGTTTGCAGGGTGACTATGGCTACACCTTC,CASSLQGDYGYTF
NA,NA,TRBJ1-6,TRBV6-6,TGTGCCAGCAGTGACAGACCTAATTCACCCCTCCACTTT,CASSDRPNSPLHF
NA,TRBD2,TRBJ2-7,TRBV3-1/TRBV3-2,TGTGCCAGCAGCCGAACTAGCGGGGGGGCCGGGTCCTACGAGCAGTACTTC,CASSRTSGGAGSYEQYF
NA,TRBD2,TRBJ2-1,TRBV27,TGTGCCAGCAGTCACAAACTAGCGGGAGTGTACAATGAGCAGTTCTTC,CASSHKLAGVYNEQFF
NA,TRBD1,TRBJ2-7,TRBV25-1,TGTGCCACCGAGAGCGGACAGGATCCCTACGAGCAGTACTTC,CATESGQDPYEQYF
NA,TRBD2,TRBJ2-1,TRBV18,TGTGCCAGCTCACCGACTAGCGGGAGCGCCGATGAGCAGTTCTTC,CASSPTSGSADEQFF
few,TRBD1,TRBJ1-2,TRBV19,TGTGCCAGTAGTGTTGGGACAGGGGAGATTAAGTACGCTGGCTACACCTTC,CASSVGTGEIKYAGYTF
NA,NA,TRBJ1-1,TRBV7-2,TGTGCCAGCAGCTTCACAGGGCCGAACACTGAAGCTTTCTTT,CASSFTGPNTEAFF
NA,NA,TRBJ1-5,TRBV18,TGTGCCAGCTCACCATCGGGACAAACAAGTCTTATCAATCAGCCCCAGCATTTT,CASSPSGQTSLINQPQHF
NA,NA,TRBJ1-4,TRBV6-5,TGTGCCAGCAGTTTTACAGGGTGGGAAAAACTGTTTTTT,CASSFTGWEKLFF
many,NA,TRBJ2-1,TRBV7-9,TGTGCCAGCAGCCTCGAGCGGGTCTACAATGAGCAGTTCTTC,CASSLERVYNEQFF
NA,NA,TRBJ1-4,TRBV7-2,TGTGCCAGCAGCTTAGCAAACGCCAGAGGTGAAAAACTGTTTTTT,CASSLANARGEKLFF
NA,NA,TRBJ2-6,TRBV28,TGTGCCAGCACTTCCGGGGGTACTGGGGCCAACGTCCTGACTTTC,CASTSGGTGANVLTF
few,TRBD2,TRBJ2-2,TRBV4-3,TGCGCCAGCAGCCCAGGGACTAGCGGGAGGGCGTGGACCGGGGAGCTGTTTTTT,CASSPGTSGRAWTGELFF
NA,TRBD2,TRBJ2-5,TRBV2,TGTGCCAGCAGGTTTAGCGGGAGGGCCGGAGAGACCCAGTACTTC,CASRFSGRAGETQYF
NA,NA,TRBJ2-7,TRBV28,TGTGCCAGCAGTTTATCCTGGGACAAGCGTTACGAGCAGTACTTC,CASSLSWDKRYEQYF
NA,TRBD1,TRBJ2-3,TRBV7-2,TGTGCCAGCAGAAGGGACAGGGCATCAGATACGCAGTATTTT,CASRRDRASDTQYF
few,NA,TRBJ1-3,TRBV10-2,TGCGCCAGCAGTGACCAGGGAGGACGGGACACCATATATTTT,CASSDQGGRDTIYF
once,NA,TRBJ1-5,TRBV5-8,TGTGCCAGCAGCTTAATACTCCAGCCCCAGCATTTT,CASSLILQPQHF
NA,NA,TRBJ1-3,TRBV9,TGTGCCAGCAGCGTAGTTCGGGGGTCTGGAAACACCATATATTTT,CASSVVRGSGNTIYF
NA,TRBD2,TRBJ2-7,TRBV2,TGTGCCAGCAGTGTTCTAGCGGGGCTTTACGAGCAGTACTTC,CASSVLAGLYEQYF
NA,NA,TRBJ2-5,TRBV29-1,TGCAGCGCTACCCGACGGGAAATAAAAGAGACCCAGTACTTC,CSATRREIKETQYF
once,TRBD2,TRBJ2-2,TRBV5-1,TGCGCCAGCAGCTTGGCTAGCGGGAGTCCCGGGGAGCTGTTTTTT,CASSLASGSPGELFF
few,NA,TRBJ1-2,TRBV29-1,TGCAGCGTTGAAGGGGGCGACTATGGCTACACCTTC,CSVEGGDYGYTF
NA,NA,TRBJ1-5,TRBV7-9,TGTGCCAGCAGCTTCGGAGGGCATGAGCAGCCCCAGCATTTT,CASSFGGHEQPQHF
NA,NA,TRBJ1-1,TRBV9,TGTGCCAGCAGCACAACAGGGAGCACTGAAGCTTTCTTT,CASSTTGSTEAFF
NA,NA,TRBJ1-2,TRBV7-8,TGTGCCAGCAGCTTAGCTCAAAACGGGTTAGGCTACACCTTC,CASSLAQNGLGYTF
NA,NA,TRBJ1-1,TRBV7-2,TGTGCCAGCAGCTTAAATGGACAATTGAACACTGAAGCTTTCTTT,CASSLNGQLNTEAFF